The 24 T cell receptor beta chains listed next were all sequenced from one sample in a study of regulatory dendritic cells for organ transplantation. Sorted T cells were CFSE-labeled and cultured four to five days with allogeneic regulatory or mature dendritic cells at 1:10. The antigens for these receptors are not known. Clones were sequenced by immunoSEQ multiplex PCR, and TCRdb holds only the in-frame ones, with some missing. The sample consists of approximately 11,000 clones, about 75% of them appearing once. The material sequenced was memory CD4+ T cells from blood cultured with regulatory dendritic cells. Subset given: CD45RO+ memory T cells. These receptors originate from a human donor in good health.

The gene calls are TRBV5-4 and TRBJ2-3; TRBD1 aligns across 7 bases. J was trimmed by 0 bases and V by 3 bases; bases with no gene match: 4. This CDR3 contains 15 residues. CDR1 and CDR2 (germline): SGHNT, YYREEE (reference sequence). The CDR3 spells CASSSTGASTDTQYF. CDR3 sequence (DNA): TGTGCCAGCAGCTCCACAGGGGCTAGCACAGATACGCAGTATTTT.

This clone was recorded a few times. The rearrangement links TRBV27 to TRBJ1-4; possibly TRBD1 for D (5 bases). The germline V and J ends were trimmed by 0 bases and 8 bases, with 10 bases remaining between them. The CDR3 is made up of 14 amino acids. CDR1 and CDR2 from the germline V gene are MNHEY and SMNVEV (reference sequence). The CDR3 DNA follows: TGTGCCAGCAGTTTATCCGGCAGGGCCGAAAAACTGTTTTTT. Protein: CASSLSGRAEKLFF.

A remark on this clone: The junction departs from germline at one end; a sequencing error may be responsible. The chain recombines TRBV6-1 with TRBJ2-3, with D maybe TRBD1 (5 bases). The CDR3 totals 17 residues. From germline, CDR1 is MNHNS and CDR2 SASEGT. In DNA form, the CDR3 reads TGTGCCAGCAGTGAAGGCAAGGGGTGGGTACGCACGGATACGCAGTATTTT. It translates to CASSEGKGWVRTDTQYF.

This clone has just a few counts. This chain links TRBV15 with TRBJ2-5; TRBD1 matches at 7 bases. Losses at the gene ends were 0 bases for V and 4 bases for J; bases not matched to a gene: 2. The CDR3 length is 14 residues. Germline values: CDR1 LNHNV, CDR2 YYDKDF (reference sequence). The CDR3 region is CATSRDRTGETQYF. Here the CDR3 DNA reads TGTGCCACCAGCAGAGATAGGACAGGAGAGACCCAGTACTTC.

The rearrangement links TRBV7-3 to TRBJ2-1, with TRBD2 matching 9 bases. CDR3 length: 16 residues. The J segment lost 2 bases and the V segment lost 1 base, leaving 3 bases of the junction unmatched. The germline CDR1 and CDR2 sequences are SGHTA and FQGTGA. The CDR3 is CASSLNSGGTYNEQFF. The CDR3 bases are TGTGCCAGCAGCTTAAATAGCGGGGGAACCTACAATGAGCAGTTCTTC.

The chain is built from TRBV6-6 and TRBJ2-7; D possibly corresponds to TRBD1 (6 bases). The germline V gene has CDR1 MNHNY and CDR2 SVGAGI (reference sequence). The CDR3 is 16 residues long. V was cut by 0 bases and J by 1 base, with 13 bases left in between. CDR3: CASSYSWDTQSYEQYF. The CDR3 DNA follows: TGTGCCAGCAGTTACTCGTGGGACACCCAATCCTACGAGCAGTACTTC.

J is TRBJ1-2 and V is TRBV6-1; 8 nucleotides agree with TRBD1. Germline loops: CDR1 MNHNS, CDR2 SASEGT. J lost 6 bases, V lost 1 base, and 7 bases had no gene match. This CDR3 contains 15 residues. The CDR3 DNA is TGTGCCAGCAGTGAAGTCGGACAGGGTTATGATGGCTACACCTTC. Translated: CASSEVGQGYDGYTF.

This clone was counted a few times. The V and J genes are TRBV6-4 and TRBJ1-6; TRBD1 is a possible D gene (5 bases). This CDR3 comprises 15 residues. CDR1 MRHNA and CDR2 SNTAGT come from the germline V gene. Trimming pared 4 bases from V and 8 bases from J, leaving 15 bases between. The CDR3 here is CASSVRHQGDSPLHF. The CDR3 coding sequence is TGTGCCAGCAGTGTGCGTCACCAAGGGGATTCACCCCTCCACTTT.

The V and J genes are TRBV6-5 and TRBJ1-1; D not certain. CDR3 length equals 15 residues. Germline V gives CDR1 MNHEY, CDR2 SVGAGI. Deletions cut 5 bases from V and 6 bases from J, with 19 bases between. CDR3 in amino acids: CASSPPLGGSPEAFF. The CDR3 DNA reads TGTGCCAGCAGTCCTCCCTTGGGAGGGTCCCCTGAAGCTTTCTTT.

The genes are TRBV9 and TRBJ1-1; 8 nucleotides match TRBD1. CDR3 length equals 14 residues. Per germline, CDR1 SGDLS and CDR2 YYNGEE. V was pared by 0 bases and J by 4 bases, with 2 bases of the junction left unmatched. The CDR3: CASSVGQGITEAFF. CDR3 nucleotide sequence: TGTGCCAGCAGCGTAGGACAGGGGATCACTGAAGCTTTCTTT.

For the CDR3, the DNA is TGTGCCTGGAGGGAGGTTGGCAATCAGCCCCAGCATTTT. The encoded protein is CAWREVGNQPQHF. This rearrangement joins TRBV30 to TRBJ1-5; D gene ambiguous. The CDR3 covers 13 residues. Trimming pared 3 bases from V and 2 bases from J, leaving 8 bases between. Per germline, CDR1 GTSNPN and CDR2 SVGIG (reference sequence). The whole variable domain, filled in from reference TRBV30 and TRBJ1-5, reads SQTIHQWPATLVQPVGSPLSLECTVEGTSNPNLYWYRQAAGRGLQLLFYSVGIGQISSEVPQNLSASRPQDRQFILSSKKLLLSDSGFYLCAWREVGNQPQHFGDGTRLSIL.

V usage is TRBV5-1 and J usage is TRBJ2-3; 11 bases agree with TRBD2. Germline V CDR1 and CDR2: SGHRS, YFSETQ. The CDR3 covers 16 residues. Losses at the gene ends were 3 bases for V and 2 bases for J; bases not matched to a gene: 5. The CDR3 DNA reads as TGCGCCAGCAGCTCGGTACTAGCGGGGGACACAGATACGCAGTATTTT. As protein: CASSSVLAGDTDTQYF.

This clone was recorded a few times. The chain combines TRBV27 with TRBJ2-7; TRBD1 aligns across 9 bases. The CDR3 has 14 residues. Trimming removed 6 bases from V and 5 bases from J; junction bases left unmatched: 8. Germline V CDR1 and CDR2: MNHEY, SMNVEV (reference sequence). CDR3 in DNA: TGTGCCAGCAGAGGGACAGGGAGCTTCCACGAGCAGTACTTC. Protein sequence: CASRGTGSFHEQYF.

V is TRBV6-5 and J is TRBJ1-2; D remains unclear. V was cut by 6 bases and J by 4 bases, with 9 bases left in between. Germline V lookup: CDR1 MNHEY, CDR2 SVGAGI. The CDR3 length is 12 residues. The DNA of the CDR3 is TGTGCCAGCAGCGAACTCCCCTATGGCTACACCTTC. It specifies CASSELPYGYTF.

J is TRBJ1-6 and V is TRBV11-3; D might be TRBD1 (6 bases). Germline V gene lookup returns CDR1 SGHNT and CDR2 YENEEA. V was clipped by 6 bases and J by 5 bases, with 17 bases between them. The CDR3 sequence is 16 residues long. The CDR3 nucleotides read TGTGCCAGCAGAGAGCGGTCGGCAGGGGATAATTCACCCCTCCACTTT. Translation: CASRERSAGDNSPLHF.

The CDR3 loop is CASSEKGAYGYTF. The CDR3 DNA reads as TGTGCCAGCAGTGAAAAGGGGGCTTACGGCTACACCTTC. This chain links TRBV6-5 with TRBJ1-2, with 7 bases fitting TRBD1. The CDR3 length is 13 residues. The V gene end was trimmed by 5 bases and the J gene end by 8 bases; junction bases not matched to a gene: 8. Germline values: CDR1 MNHEY, CDR2 SVGAGI.

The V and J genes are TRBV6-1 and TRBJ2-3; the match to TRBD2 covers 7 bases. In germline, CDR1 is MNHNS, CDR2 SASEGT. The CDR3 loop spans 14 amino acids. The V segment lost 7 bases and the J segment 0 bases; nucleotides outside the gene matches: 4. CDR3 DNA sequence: TGTGCCAGCAAGGGGAGGGACAGCACAGATACGCAGTATTTT. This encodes CASKGRDSTDTQYF.

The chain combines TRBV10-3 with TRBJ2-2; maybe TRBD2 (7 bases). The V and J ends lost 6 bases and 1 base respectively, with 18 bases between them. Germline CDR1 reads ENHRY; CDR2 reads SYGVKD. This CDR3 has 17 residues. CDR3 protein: CAISDRRGPGNTGELFF. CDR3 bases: TGTGCCATCAGCGATCGGCGGGGGCCGGGGAACACCGGGGAGCTGTTTTTT.

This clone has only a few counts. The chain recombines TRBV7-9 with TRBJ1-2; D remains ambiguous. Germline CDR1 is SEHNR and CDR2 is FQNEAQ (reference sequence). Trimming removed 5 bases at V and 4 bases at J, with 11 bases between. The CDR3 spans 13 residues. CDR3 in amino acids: CASSPTTGYGYTF. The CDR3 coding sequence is TGTGCCAGCAGCCCGACCACGGGCTATGGCTACACCTTC.

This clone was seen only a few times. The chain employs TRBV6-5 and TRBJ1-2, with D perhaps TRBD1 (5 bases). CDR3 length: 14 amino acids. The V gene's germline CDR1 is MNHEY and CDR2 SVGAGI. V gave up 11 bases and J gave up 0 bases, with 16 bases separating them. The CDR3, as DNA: TGTGCCTCTCTCTCGGGGGTAGCTAACTATGGCTACACCTTC. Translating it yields CASLSGVANYGYTF.

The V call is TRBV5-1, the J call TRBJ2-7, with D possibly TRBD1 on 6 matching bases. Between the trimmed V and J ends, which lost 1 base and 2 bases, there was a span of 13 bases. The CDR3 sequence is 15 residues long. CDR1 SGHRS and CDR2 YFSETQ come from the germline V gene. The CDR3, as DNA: TGCGCCAGCAGCTTGCAACAGGGAGTCCCCTACGAGCAGTACTTC. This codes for CASSLQQGVPYEQYF.

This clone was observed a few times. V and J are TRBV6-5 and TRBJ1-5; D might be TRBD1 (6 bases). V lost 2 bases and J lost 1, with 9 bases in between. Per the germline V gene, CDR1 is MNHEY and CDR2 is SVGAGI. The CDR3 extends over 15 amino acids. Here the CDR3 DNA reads TGTGCCAGCAGTTACGACAGGTGGAGCAATCAGCCCCAGCATTTT. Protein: CASSYDRWSNQPQHF.

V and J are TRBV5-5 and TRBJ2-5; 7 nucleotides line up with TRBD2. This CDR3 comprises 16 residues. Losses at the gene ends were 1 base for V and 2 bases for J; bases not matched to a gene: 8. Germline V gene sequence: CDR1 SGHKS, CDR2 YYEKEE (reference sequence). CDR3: CASSLRWGGMQETQYF. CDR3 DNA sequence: TGTGCCAGCAGCTTGAGGTGGGGGGGTATGCAAGAGACCCAGTACTTC.

CDR3 sequence reads: CASRFTIGQGTEAFF. The CDR3 DNA sequence: TGTGCCAGCAGGTTTACGATAGGGCAGGGGACTGAAGCTTTCTTT. The V call is TRBV6-5, the J call TRBJ1-1, with a possible D match to TRBD1 (6 bases). Germline V CDR1 and CDR2: MNHEY, SVGAGI. The CDR3 is 15 residues long. V was clipped by 6 bases and J by 5 bases, with 19 bases between them.